The clone carrying this TCR beta chain was picked up a small number of times. Its antigen is undetermined. Each diagnosis drew on symptoms, thyroxine, TRAb, thyroid ultrasound and orbital computed tomography findings. Amplification yielded TCR beta CDR3 regions, with RNA transcripts as the source. The primer set for the first-round RT-PCR of the TCR CDR3 was HTBI. TCRdb passed the multiplex PCR reads through MiXCR, listing each CDR3 protein once. Found here are 250,000 to 300,000 distinct CDR3 sequences, 15% to 20% of them singletons; the top ten hold around 55%. This record comes from a study of T cells in Graves' hyperthyroidism and ophthalmopathy. General observations from the study: Blood samples included most of the expanded thyroid clonotypes exceeding 0.001.

Sequencing input: blood. The TCR comes from a woman in her sixties or seventies with Graves' ophthalmopathy.

For the CDR3, the DNA is TGTGCCAGCGGTGGGGAGCGGGGACTCATTAATGAGCAGTTCTTC. Amino acids: CASGGERGLINEQFF. The chain joins TRBV6-1 to TRBJ2-1; 7 nucleotides align to TRBD2. Germline lookup yields CDR1 MNHNS and CDR2 SASEGT. Trimming at V came to 8 bases and at J to 7 bases, leaving 14 bases not matched to a gene. CDR3 length: 15 residues.